Detailed here is one T cell receptor (beta chain). The antigen is not known. The data were taken from a study of T cells in Graves' hyperthyroidism and ophthalmopathy. Points from the study as a whole: Most thyroid clonotypes expanded above 0.001 were also detected in blood. Ophthalmopathy, which appeared later, was predicted by the model a median 6.5 months before onset.

It was uncontrolled infection, other autoimmune disease, pregnancy or lactation that excluded patients. The diagnoses drew upon clinical symptoms, serum thyroxine and TRAb, thyroid ultrasound and orbital computed tomography. This CDR3 has 16 residues. Deletions cut 4 bases from V and 2 bases from J, with 16 bases between. In germline, CDR1 is SGHRS, CDR2 YFSETQ. RNA transcripts served as the template for amplifying TCR beta CDR3 regions. Researchers ran a first-round RT-PCR on the TCR CDR3 using the HTBI primer set. MiXCR was run by TCRdb on the multiplex PCR reads, yielding one entry per CDR3 protein. Seen here are 450,000 to 700,000 distinct CDR3 sequences, 46% observed once, and the top ten hold under 20%.

The sequence derives from an adult woman with Graves' disease, either hyperthyroidism or ophthalmopathy (not recorded which). Source material: peripheral blood or thyroid tissue (not recorded which). J is TRBJ1-5 and V is TRBV5-1, with D perhaps matching TRBD1 (6 bases). Here the CDR3 DNA reads TGCGCCAGCAGCCCGGAGGGGGATCATCGCAATCAGCCCCAGCATTTT. It is translated as CASSPEGDHRNQPQHF. The full variable domain, completed using reference TRBV5-1 and TRBJ1-5, is KAGVTQTPRYLIKTRGQQVTLSCSPISGHRSVSWYQQTPGQGLQFLFEYFSETQRNKGNFPGRFSGRQFSNSRSEMNVSTLELGDSALYLCASSPEGDHRNQPQHFGDGTRLSIL.